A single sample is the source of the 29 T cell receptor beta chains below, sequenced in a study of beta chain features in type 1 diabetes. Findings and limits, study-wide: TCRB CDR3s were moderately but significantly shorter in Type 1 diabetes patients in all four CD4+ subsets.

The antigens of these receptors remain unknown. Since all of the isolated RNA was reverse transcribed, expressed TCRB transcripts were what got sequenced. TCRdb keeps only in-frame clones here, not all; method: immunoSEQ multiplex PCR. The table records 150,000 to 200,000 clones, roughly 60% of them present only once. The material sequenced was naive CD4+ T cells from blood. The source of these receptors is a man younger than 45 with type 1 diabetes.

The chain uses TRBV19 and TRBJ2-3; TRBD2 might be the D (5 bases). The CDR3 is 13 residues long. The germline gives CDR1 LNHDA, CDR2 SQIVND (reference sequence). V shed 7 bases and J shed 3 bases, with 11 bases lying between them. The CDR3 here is CASTIPGTDTQYF. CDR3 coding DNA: TGTGCCAGTACCATACCGGGGACAGATACGCAGTATTTT.

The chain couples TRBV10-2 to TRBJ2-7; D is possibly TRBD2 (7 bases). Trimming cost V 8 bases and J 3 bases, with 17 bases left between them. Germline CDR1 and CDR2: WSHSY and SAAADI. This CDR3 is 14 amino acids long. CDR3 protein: CASPVGGENYEQYF. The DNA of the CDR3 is TGCGCCAGCCCGGTAGGGGGGGAGAACTACGAGCAGTACTTC.

In DNA form, the CDR3 reads TGTGCCAGCAGCGTAGGCCCAGCGGAAGAGACCCAGTACTTC. Its translation: CASSVGPAEETQYF. This sequence joins TRBV9 and TRBJ2-5, with D possibly being TRBD2 (5 bases). Germline values: CDR1 SGDLS, CDR2 YYNGEE. V lost 0 bases to trimming and J lost 3 bases, with 9 bases between them. This CDR3 region has 14 residues.

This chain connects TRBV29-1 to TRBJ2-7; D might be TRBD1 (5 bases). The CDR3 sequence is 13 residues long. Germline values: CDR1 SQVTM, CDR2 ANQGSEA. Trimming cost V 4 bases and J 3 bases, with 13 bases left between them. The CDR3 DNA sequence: TGCAGCGTTGGGCAGGGAAGTAACTACGAGCAGTACTTC. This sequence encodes CSVGQGSNYEQYF.

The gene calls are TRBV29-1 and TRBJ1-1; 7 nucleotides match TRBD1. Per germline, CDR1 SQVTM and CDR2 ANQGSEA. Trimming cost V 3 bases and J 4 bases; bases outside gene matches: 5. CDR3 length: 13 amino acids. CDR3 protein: CSVDTGEGTEAFF. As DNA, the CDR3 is TGCAGCGTTGATACAGGGGAAGGCACTGAAGCTTTCTTT.

CDR3 coding DNA: TGTGCCAGCAAGAGGACAGCCATGGGGTATGGCTACACCTTC. It translates to CASKRTAMGYGYTF. This rearrangement joins TRBV2 to TRBJ1-2; the D gene is possibly TRBD1 (6 bases). The CDR3 extends over 14 amino acids. The germline V gene encodes CDR1 SNHLY and CDR2 FYNNEI. Trimming cost V 7 bases and J 5 bases, with 17 bases left between them. Full variable domain (rest looked up from reference TRBV2 and TRBJ1-2): EPEVTQTPSHQVTQMGQEVILRCVPISNHLYFYWYRQILGQKVEFLVSFYNNEISEKSEIFDDQFSVERPDGSNFTLKIRSTKLEDSAMYFCASKRTAMGYGYTFGSGTRLTVV.

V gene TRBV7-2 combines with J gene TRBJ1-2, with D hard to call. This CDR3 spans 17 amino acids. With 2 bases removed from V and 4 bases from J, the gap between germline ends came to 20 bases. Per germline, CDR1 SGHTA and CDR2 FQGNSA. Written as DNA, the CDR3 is TGTGCCAGCAGCTTAAGTGTCAGCAAGTTGCAAACCTATGGCTACACCTTC. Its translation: CASSLSVSKLQTYGYTF.

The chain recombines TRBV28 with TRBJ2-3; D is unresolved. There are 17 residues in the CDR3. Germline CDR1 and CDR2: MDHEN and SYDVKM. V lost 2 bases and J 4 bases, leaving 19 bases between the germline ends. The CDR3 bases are TGTGCCAGCAGTTTAGCGGTTATGTCACCGGACGCAGATACGCAGTATTTT. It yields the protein CASSLAVMSPDADTQYF.

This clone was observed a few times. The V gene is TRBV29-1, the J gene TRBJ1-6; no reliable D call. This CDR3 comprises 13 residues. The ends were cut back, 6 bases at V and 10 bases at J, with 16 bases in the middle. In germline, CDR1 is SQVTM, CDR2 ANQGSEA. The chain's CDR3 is CSVATRFGSPLHF. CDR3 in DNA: TGCAGCGTGGCCACACGGTTCGGATCACCCCTCCACTTT.

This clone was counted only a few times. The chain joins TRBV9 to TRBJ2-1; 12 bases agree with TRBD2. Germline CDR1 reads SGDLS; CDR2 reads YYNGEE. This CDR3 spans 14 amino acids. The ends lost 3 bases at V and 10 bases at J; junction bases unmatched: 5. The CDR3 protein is CASSGTSGAAEQFF. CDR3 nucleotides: TGTGCCAGCAGCGGGACTAGCGGGGCCGCCGAGCAGTTCTTC.

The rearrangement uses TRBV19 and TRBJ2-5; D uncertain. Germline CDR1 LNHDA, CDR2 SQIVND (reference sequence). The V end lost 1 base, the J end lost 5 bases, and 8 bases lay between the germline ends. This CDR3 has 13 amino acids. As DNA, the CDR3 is TGTGCCAGTAGTATAGTACTTGCGGAGACCCAGTACTTC. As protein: CASSIVLAETQYF. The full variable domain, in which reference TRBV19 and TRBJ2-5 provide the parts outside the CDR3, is DGGITQSPKYLFRKEGQNVTLSCEQNLNHDAMYWYRQDPGQGLRLIYYSQIVNDFQKGDIAEGYSVSREKKESFPLTVTSAQKNPTAFYLCASSIVLAETQYFGPGTRLLVL.

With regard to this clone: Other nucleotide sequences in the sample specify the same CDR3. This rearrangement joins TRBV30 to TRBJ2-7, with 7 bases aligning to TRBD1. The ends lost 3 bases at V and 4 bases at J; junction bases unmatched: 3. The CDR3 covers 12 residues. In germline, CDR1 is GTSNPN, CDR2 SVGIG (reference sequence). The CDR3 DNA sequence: TGTGCCTGGAGCCGACAGGGATACGAGCAGTACTTC. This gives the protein CAWSRQGYEQYF.

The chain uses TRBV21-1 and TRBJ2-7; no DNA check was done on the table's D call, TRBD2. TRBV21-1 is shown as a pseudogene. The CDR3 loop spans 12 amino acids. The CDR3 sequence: CASIQSGDEQYF. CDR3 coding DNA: TGTGCCAGCATCCAATCGGGGGACGAGCAGTACTTC.

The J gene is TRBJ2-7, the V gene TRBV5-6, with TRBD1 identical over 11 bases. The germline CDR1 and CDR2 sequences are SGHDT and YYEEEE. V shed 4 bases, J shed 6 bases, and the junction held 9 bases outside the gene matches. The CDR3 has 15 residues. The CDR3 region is CASSPGTGTGGEQYF. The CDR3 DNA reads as TGTGCCAGCAGCCCCGGAACCGGGACAGGGGGCGAGCAGTACTTC.

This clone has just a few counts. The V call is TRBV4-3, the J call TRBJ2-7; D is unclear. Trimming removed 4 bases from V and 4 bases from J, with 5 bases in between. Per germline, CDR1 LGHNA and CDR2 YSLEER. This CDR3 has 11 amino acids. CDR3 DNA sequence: TGCGCCAGCAGCCGTGGGTACGAGCAGTACTTC. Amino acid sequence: CASSRGYEQYF.

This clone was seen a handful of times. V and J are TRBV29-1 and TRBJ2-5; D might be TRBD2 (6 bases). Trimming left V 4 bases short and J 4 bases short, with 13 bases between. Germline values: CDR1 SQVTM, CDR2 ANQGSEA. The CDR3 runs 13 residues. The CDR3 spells CSVAFSGGETQYF. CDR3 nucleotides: TGCAGCGTTGCTTTTTCCGGGGGAGAGACCCAGTACTTC. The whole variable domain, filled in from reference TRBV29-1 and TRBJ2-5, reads SAVISQKPSRDICQRGTSLTIQCQVDSQVTMMFWYRQQPGQSLTLIATANQGSEATYESGFVIDKFPISRPNLTFSTLTVSNMSPEDSSIYLCSVAFSGGETQYFGPGTRLLVL.

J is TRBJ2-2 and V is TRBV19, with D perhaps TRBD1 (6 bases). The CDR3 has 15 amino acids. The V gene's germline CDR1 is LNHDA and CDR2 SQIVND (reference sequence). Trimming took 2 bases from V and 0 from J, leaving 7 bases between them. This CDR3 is CASSIWTANTGELFF. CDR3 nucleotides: TGTGCCAGTAGTATATGGACAGCGAACACCGGGGAGCTGTTTTTT.

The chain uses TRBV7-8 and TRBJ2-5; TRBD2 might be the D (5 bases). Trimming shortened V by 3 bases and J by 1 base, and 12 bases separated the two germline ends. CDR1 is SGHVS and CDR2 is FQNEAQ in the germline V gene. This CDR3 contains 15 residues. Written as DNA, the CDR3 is TGTGCCAGCAGCTTCAAGAGGGCCTTCCAAGAGACCCAGTACTTC. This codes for CASSFKRAFQETQYF.

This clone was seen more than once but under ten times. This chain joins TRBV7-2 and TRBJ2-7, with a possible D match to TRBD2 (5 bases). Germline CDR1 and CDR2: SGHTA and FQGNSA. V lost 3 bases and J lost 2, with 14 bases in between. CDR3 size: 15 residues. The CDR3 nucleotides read TGTGCCAGCAGCTTGCTCGGGGAGCAAGCCTACGAGCAGTACTTC. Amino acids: CASSLLGEQAYEQYF.

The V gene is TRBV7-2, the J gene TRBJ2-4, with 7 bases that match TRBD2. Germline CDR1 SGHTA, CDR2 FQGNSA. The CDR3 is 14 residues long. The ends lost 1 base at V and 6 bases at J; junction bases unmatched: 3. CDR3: CASSLDSGPNIQYF. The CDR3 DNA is TGTGCCAGCAGCTTAGATAGCGGGCCAAACATTCAGTACTTC.

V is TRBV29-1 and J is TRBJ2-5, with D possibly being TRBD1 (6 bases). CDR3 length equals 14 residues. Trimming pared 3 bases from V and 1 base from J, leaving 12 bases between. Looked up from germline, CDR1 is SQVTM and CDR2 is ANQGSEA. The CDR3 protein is CSVDTGTTQETQYF. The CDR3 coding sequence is TGCAGCGTTGATACCGGGACAACCCAAGAGACCCAGTACTTC.

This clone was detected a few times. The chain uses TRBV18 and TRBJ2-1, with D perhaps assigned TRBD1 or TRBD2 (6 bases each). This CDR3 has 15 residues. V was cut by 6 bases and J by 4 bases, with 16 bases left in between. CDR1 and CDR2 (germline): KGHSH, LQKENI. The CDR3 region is CASSPEGGLYNEQFF. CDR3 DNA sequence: TGTGCCAGCTCCCCCGAGGGGGGCCTATACAATGAGCAGTTCTTC.

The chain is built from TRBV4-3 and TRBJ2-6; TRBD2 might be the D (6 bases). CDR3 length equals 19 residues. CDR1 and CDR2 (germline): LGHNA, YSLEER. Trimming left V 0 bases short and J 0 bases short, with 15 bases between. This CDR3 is CASSQDLEGFSSGANVLTF. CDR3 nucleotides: TGCGCCAGCAGCCAAGATTTGGAGGGGTTTAGCTCTGGGGCCAACGTCCTGACTTTC.

CDR3 sequence (DNA): TGTGCCAGCAGTTCCTCCGGGGGGACCCAGTACTTC. It is translated as CASSSSGGTQYF. The rearrangement links TRBV11-2 to TRBJ2-5, with TRBD2 as a possible D gene (6 bases). The germline V gene encodes CDR1 SGHAT and CDR2 FQNNGV. The V end was cut by 6 bases, the J end by 7 bases, with 12 bases between. The CDR3 contains 12 residues.

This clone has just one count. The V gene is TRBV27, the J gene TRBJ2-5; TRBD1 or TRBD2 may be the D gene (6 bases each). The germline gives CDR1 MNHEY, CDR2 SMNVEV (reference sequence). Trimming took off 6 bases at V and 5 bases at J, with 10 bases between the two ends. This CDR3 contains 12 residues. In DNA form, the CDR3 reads TGTGCCAGCAGCGAAGGGGGGGAGACCCAGTACTTC. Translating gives CASSEGGETQYF.

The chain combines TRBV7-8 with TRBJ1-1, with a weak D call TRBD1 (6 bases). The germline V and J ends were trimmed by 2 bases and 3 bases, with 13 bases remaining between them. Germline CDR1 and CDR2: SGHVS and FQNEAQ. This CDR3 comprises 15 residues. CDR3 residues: CASSLRGATDTEAFF. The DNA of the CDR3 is TGTGCCAGCAGCTTAAGGGGGGCTACGGACACTGAAGCTTTCTTT. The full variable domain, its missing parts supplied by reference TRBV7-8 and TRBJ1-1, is GAGVSQSPRYKVAKRGQDVALRCDPISGHVSLFWYQQALGQGPEFLTYFQNEAQLDKSGLPSDRFFAERPEGSVSTLKIQRTQQEDSAVYLCASSLRGATDTEAFFGQGTRLTVV.

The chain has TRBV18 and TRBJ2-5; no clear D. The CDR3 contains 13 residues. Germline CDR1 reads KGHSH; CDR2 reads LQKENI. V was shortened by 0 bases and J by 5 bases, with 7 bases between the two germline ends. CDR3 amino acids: CASSPPIVETQYF. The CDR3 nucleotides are TGTGCCAGCTCACCACCGATAGTTGAGACCCAGTACTTC.

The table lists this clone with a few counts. The CDR3 here is CSVDAETGVADTQYF. DNA for the CDR3: TGCAGCGTTGATGCTGAGACAGGGGTCGCAGATACGCAGTATTTT. The V gene is TRBV29-1, the J gene TRBJ2-3; TRBD1 matches 8 bases. The CDR3 runs to 15 residues. The trim removed 3 bases at V and 4 bases at J, leaving 9 bases unmatched. Germline loops: CDR1 SQVTM, CDR2 ANQGSEA.

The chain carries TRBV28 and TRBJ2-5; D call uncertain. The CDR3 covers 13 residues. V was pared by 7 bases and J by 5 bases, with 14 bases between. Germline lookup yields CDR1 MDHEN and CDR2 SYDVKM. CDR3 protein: CASNDRLGETQYF. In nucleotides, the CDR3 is TGTGCCAGCAACGACCGGTTGGGGGAGACCCAGTACTTC.